This TCR beta chain was retrieved from a study of shared clonotypes between healthy human individuals (dated by TCRdb to 2018 to 2020). Turning to the overall study: The cohort included three men and a couple of women between 18 and 49 years of age. Each donor's leukapheresis produced roughly between roughly 0.85 and 9 billion PBMCs. To estimate repertoire size and how much clonotypes are shared between individuals, the study performed deep sequencing of blood TCR repertoires from a handful of healthy adults. For each donor, CD4 naive and CD4 memory were each given three plates, CD8 naive was given two plates, and CD8 memory was given one plate. Libraries were prepared and TCR repertoires were sequenced by different laboratories using diverse techniques, in order to increase sequencing depth and limit assay-specific biases.

Donors were healthy HIV-negative adults with no recently reported acute infections or vaccinations. Only Caucasian adults living in Nashville, Tennessee, USA were represented among the donors. CD4+ T cells were enriched by magnetic negative selection; naive cells were then positively selected on CD45RA, and the negative fraction formed the memory subset. Blood was collected by leukapheresis, and PBMCs were isolated by Ficoll-Histopaque density gradient centrifugation and then cryopreserved in liquid nitrogen vapor phase. Analytical flow cytometry was used to check the purity and quantity of every magnetically sorted T cell population. Genomic DNA was isolated from each sorted fraction and quantified by UV absorbance on a Nanodrop 2000c. TCR CDR3 regions were amplified from genomic DNA by multiplex PCR using the deep immunoSEQ assay. For each cell subset, the extracted genomic DNA was distributed evenly across all wells of several immunoSEQ 96-well plates, and each plate served as one replicate. For sorted subsets, about 200 ng genomic DNA, equal to about 30,000 T cell genomes, was loaded into each replicate PCR. Purified libraries were quantified with a Qubit 3.0 fluorometer, sized on a Bioanalyzer 2100, and re-quantified with the KAPA Library Quantification kit. Every immunoSEQ 96-well plate was sequenced on a separate single-read 150-cycle Illumina NextSeq 550 flow cell. In the source study's methods: Because the immunoSEQ output included only junctional sequences and no quality scores, the filtering could not be the same as the filtering used for full-length reads. To assign V/J genes and CDR3, sequences were annotated using PyIR, a Python wrapper for IgBLAST v1.9, with IMGT germline references. Reads were removed for weak V/J assignments (E-value above 1e-6), missing CDR3, stop codons, out-of-frame junctions, or ambiguous translated residues. A V3J clonotype was defined by an identical inferred V gene, J gene, and CDR3 amino acid sequence. Percentage overlap between repertoires was computed as shared unique clonotypes divided by the size of the smaller repertoire. Repertoire richness was assessed with RTK rarefaction, the Chao1 estimator, and Recon v2.1 estimates of unobserved clonotypes. OLGA was used to compute generation probabilities for all TCRbeta clonotypes that the gDNA method yielded from four donors. Drawn from immuneACCESS, this table holds only the in-frame rearrangements with V and J called that TCRdb kept. Clones are partly lost; checked studies trace under half to an unresolved V gene and leave the rest unexplained. V, J and clone size are taken as reported in that table, and D and trimming were inferred from the DNA itself. The sample table holds over 400,000 clones, of which around 96% were seen once. The ten most abundant clones make up 0.055% to 0.075% of the sample.

Study-wide conclusions, independent of this receptor: Based on pairwise subsampling, the degree of clonotype sharing among donors was expected to be affected by sequencing depth. Clonotypes shared by all four sorted-subset donors showed higher generation probabilities than non-shared clonotypes. Sampling was restricted to blood, and TCR repertoires in tissues likely differ from the TCR repertoires found in blood. Estimated clonotype richness was generally larger for naive than for memory subsets. Approximately 4.8% of naive CD4, around 3.5% of naive CD8, roughly 2.5% of memory CD4, and approximately 0.39% of memory CD8 clonotypes were shared across four donors. Because the study included only a small number of donors, the genetic and exposure-history diversity represented was limited. Incomplete sequencing was indicated by rarefaction of sorted-subset datasets, despite the large sequencing depth.

About this clone itself: It lacks a known antigen. No much larger clonotype is one base removed from it; base qualities were not supplied.

The germline V gene gives CDR1 as MDHEN and CDR2 as SYDVKM. Its CDR3 holds 16 amino acids, cysteine through phenylalanine. Kept here is only the CDR3 DNA, which spans 48 bases and is read in frame from base 1. Trimming removed 6 bases from V and 1 base from J, leaving 16 bases between the germline ends. Here the chain combines TRBV28 and TRBJ1-5; no D segment can be confidently identified. Sequenced material: naive CD4+ T cells sorted from blood. The sample's cell subset or site label is to be understood as: CD45RA+ positively selected. The source is a woman in her twenties or thirties in good health. The DNA reads TGTGCCAGCAGCCTTCCGACCTGGCGGAGCAATCAGCCCCAGCATTTT. It codes for CASSLPTWRSNQPQHF.